Detailed here is one TCR beta chain. TCRdb's table, derived via immunoSEQ multiplex PCR, lists solely in-frame clones and lacks some. The table records about 66,000 clones, over 75% of them present only once. This sample was included in a study of blood T cell repertoires in COVID-19. The CDR3 runs 17 residues. CDR1 is SSHAT and CDR2 is FNYEAQ in the germline V gene (reference sequence). V lost 4 bases, J lost 1 base, and 6 bases stayed unmatched. Sequenced material: peripheral blood. V gene TRBV7-7 combines with J gene TRBJ2-1; 11 nucleotides agree with TRBD1. This TCR derives from a man between 70 and 80 years old with acute or convalescent COVID-19. CDR3 bases: TGTGCCAGCAGCTCCGGGACAGGGGGTCCTTCCTACAATGAGCAGTTCTTC. Amino acids: CASSSGTGGPSYNEQFF.